Below are 26 T cell receptor beta chains sequenced from a single sample in a study of CD8 T cells in ankylosing spondylitis. TCRdb ran MiXCR on the 5' RACE reads and lists one entry per CDR3 protein. The sample shows approximately 140,000 distinct CDR3 sequences, roughly 8.8% of them seen only once. Sequencing input: blood, either unsorted or a sorted T cell fraction (not recorded which). The receptors derive from a male donor with ankylosing spondylitis or in good health (not recorded which).

The table lists this clonotype with many counts. The chain combines TRBV7-8 with TRBJ1-1; D not certain. The CDR3 has 14 amino acids. Germline-derived CDR1 and CDR2 are SGHVS and FQNEAQ. V was cut by 2 bases and J by 9 bases, with 16 bases left in between. The CDR3: CASSLSSGEAKAFF. CDR3 nucleotide sequence: TGTGCCAGCAGCTTAAGTAGTGGGGAGGCGAAAGCTTTCTTT. Complete variable domain (other parts from reference TRBV7-8 and TRBJ1-1): GAGVSQSPRYKVAKRGQDVALRCDPISGHVSLFWYQQALGQGPEFLTYFQNEAQLDKSGLPSDRFFAERPEGSVSTLKIQRTQQEDSAVYLCASSLSSGEAKAFFGQGTRLTVV.

This clonotype showed up many times. The chain combines TRBV11-1 with TRBJ2-5, with 7 bases fitting TRBD1. Trimming took 3 bases from V and 1 from J; bases not matched to a gene: 2. The CDR3 consists of 14 residues. CDR1 SGHAT and CDR2 FQDESV come from the germline V gene (reference sequence). This CDR3 is CASSFRDSQETQYF. CDR3 nucleotides: TGTGCCAGCAGCTTCCGGGACAGCCAAGAGACCCAGTACTTC.

This clonotype was seen repeatedly, ten times or more. V and J are TRBV4-3 and TRBJ2-2; D is unclear. The germline V and J ends were trimmed by 2 bases and 3 bases, with 1 base remaining between them. CDR3 length: 12 amino acids. Germline CDR1 is LGHNA and CDR2 is YSLEER. CDR3 sequence reads: CASSQYTGELFF. The CDR3, as DNA: TGCGCCAGCAGCCAATACACCGGGGAGCTGTTTTTT.

This chain links TRBV20-1 with TRBJ2-3, with no clear D. The CDR3 totals 14 residues. Germline CDR1 is DFQATT and CDR2 is SNEGSKA (reference sequence). The V and J ends lost 3 bases and 1 base respectively, with 11 bases between them. The DNA for the CDR3 is TGCAGTGCTAGCTGGCGGCAGGGCACAGATACGCAGTATTTT. Protein: CSASWRQGTDTQYF.

This clonotype showed up many times. The V and J genes are TRBV20-1 and TRBJ2-1; 15 bases fit TRBD2. With V trimmed by 5 bases and J by 2 bases, 4 bases remained unmatched. The germline gives CDR1 DFQATT, CDR2 SNEGSKA (reference sequence). CDR3 length: 16 amino acids. The CDR3 reads CSARTSGRVTYNEQFF. CDR3 bases: TGCAGTGCTCGGACTAGCGGGAGGGTTACCTACAATGAGCAGTTCTTC.

The chain employs TRBV5-1 and TRBJ2-5, with no clear D. The CDR3 has 14 amino acids. V was pared by 4 bases and J by 5 bases, with 15 bases between. Germline values: CDR1 SGHRS, CDR2 YFSETQ. This chain's CDR3 is CASSRTVSTETQYF. CDR3 nucleotides: TGCGCCAGCAGCCGGACGGTTAGTACGGAGACCCAGTACTTC.

V is TRBV7-3 and J is TRBJ2-1; 8 bases are a match to TRBD2. This CDR3 has 15 residues. Per germline, CDR1 SGHTA and CDR2 FQGTGA. Trimming cost V 3 bases and J 3 bases; bases outside gene matches: 4. As DNA, the CDR3 is TGTGCCAGCAGCTTCTCCGGGACTAGCTACAATGAGCAGTTCTTC. Translating it yields CASSFSGTSYNEQFF.

This clonotype has only a few counts. The chain carries TRBV12-3 or TRBV12-4 and TRBJ1-5; the match to TRBD1 covers 8 bases. CDR3 size: 15 residues. The V and J ends lost 5 bases and 3 bases, in that order; junction bases with no gene match: 6. For the CDR3, the DNA is TGTGCCAGCAGTGAAGGGACAGGTAACAATCAGCCCCAGCATTTT. Its translation: CASSEGTGNNQPQHF.

This clonotype was picked up many times. This chain connects TRBV20-1 to TRBJ2-5; possibly TRBD1 for D (5 bases). The CDR3 consists of 15 residues. V was clipped by 0 bases and J by 10 bases, with 21 bases between them. Germline CDR1 DFQATT, CDR2 SNEGSKA (reference sequence). For the CDR3, the DNA is TGCAGTGCTAGAGACCATACCTCAGGGCCCGGCGGCCAGTACTTC. It yields the protein CSARDHTSGPGGQYF.

This clonotype was observed at least ten times. V gene TRBV2 combines with J gene TRBJ2-2; 10 bases map to TRBD1. The germline V gene has CDR1 SNHLY and CDR2 FYNNEI. Losses at the gene ends were 8 bases for V and 5 bases for J; bases not matched to a gene: 8. The CDR3 consists of 15 residues. CDR3 DNA sequence: TGTGCCAGCGGGAGACAGGGGGCGGTGACCGGGGAGCTGTTTTTT. It yields the protein CASGRQGAVTGELFF.

This clonotype was observed at least ten times. The J gene is TRBJ1-1, the V gene TRBV29-1; 8 bases line up with TRBD1. This CDR3 region has 13 residues. Germline CDR1 is SQVTM and CDR2 is ANQGSEA. V lost 5 bases, J lost 2 bases, and 4 bases stayed unmatched. This CDR3 reads CSVSGGSNTEAFF. CDR3 nucleotide sequence: TGCAGCGTTTCAGGGGGCAGTAACACTGAAGCTTTCTTT. Combining the CDR3 with reference TRBV29-1 and TRBJ1-1 gives the whole variable domain SAVISQKPSRDICQRGTSLTIQCQVDSQVTMMFWYRQQPGQSLTLIATANQGSEATYESGFVIDKFPISRPNLTFSTLTVSNMSPEDSSIYLCSVSGGSNTEAFFGQGTRLTVV.

This clonotype was recorded at least ten times. The chain has TRBV4-2 and TRBJ2-6; D ambiguous. V was trimmed by 1 base and J by 1 base, leaving 5 bases between them. CDR1 LGHNA and CDR2 YNFKEQ come from the germline V gene. This CDR3 is built from 15 residues. The CDR3 reads CASSQVQSGANVLTF. The CDR3 DNA reads as TGTGCCAGCAGCCAAGTGCAGTCTGGGGCCAACGTCCTGACTTTC.

This clonotype occurred a few times. The chain uses TRBV2 and TRBJ2-5; D is perhaps TRBD1 (6 bases). The CDR3 is made up of 15 amino acids. Trimming removed 0 bases at V and 2 bases at J, with 10 bases between. Germline CDR1 and CDR2: SNHLY and FYNNEI. This chain's CDR3 is CASSEASGDQETQYF. In nucleotides, the CDR3 is TGTGCCAGCAGTGAAGCATCAGGGGATCAAGAGACCCAGTACTTC.

A word on this clonotype: This sequence may be a read error, since a much larger clone differs from it by one base. The rearrangement joins TRBV7-8 to TRBJ2-1; TRBD1 aligns across 10 bases. V lost 5 bases to trimming and J lost 5 bases; unmatched junction nucleotides: 6. The CDR3 runs to 15 residues. CDR1 SGHVS and CDR2 FQNEAQ come from the germline V gene. Here the CDR3 reads CASSLRQGAHNEQFF. DNA for the CDR3: TGTGCCAGCAGCCTAAGACAGGGGGCCCACAATGAGCAGTTCTTC.

This clonotype was recorded a few times. The chain couples TRBV20-1 to TRBJ2-1; D is ambiguous. Germline CDR1 is DFQATT and CDR2 is SNEGSKA (reference sequence). The V and J ends lost 6 bases and 0 bases respectively, with 12 bases between them. The CDR3 is made up of 14 amino acids. The CDR3 DNA follows: TGCAGTGCCCCCAAGTTGAGCTCCTACAATGAGCAGTTCTTC. This translates into CSAPKLSSYNEQFF.

This clonotype has ten or more counts. The chain couples TRBV15 to TRBJ2-1; 12 nucleotides agree with TRBD2. Germline V gene lookup returns CDR1 LNHNV and CDR2 YYDKDF (reference sequence). V gave up 0 bases and J gave up 8 bases; unmatched junction bases: 5. The CDR3 totals 16 residues. The CDR3 DNA is TGTGCCACCAGCAGAGATCGACTAGCGGGAGTCGATGAGCAGTTCTTC. As protein: CATSRDRLAGVDEQFF. The full variable domain, completed using reference TRBV15 and TRBJ2-1, is DAMVIQNPRYQVTQFGKPVTLSCSQTLNHNVMYWYQQKSSQAPKLLFHYYDKDFNNEADTPDNFQSRRPNTSFCFLDIRSPGLGDTAMYLCATSRDRLAGVDEQFFGPGTRLTVL.

This chain links TRBV12-3 or TRBV12-4 with TRBJ1-5; TRBD1 matches 8 bases. The CDR3 is made up of 15 amino acids. With V trimmed by 7 bases and J by 1 base, 6 bases remained unmatched. The CDR3 protein is CASNLRDRSNQPQHF. The CDR3, as DNA: TGTGCCAGCAACCTCCGGGACAGGAGCAATCAGCCCCAGCATTTT.

This clonotype was observed a handful of times. The chain uses TRBV7-2 and TRBJ2-3, with 10 bases identical to TRBD2. This CDR3 has 15 residues. Unmatched junction bases numbered 9, after V lost 8 bases and J lost 4 bases. CDR1 and CDR2 from the germline V gene are SGHTA and FQGNSA. The DNA of the CDR3 is TGTGCCAGCGACAGGGCTCTAGCGGGAGCAGATACGCAGTATTTT. Its protein is CASDRALAGADTQYF.

This clonotype showed up many times. V and J are TRBV4-1 and TRBJ2-1; D perhaps matches TRBD1 (6 bases). The CDR3 sequence is 18 residues long. Germline CDR1 MGHRA, CDR2 YSYEKL. The V and J ends lost 0 bases and 8 bases respectively, with 23 bases between them. The CDR3 region is CASSQDLIRGLRADEQFF. CDR3 coding DNA: TGCGCCAGCAGCCAAGATCTTATCAGGGGTTTGAGAGCTGATGAGCAGTTCTTC.

This clonotype was found a few times. V and J are TRBV5-4 and TRBJ2-6, with D possibly matching TRBD1 (6 bases). The CDR3 consists of 16 residues. Germline assignment: CDR1 SGHNT and CDR2 YYREEE (reference sequence). The V and J ends lost 4 bases and 0 bases respectively, with 11 bases between them. The CDR3 sequence: CASSAQGFSGANVLTF. CDR3 in DNA: TGTGCCAGCAGCGCACAGGGTTTCTCTGGGGCCAACGTCCTGACTTTC.

The table lists this clonotype with many counts. This chain links TRBV12-3 or TRBV12-4 with TRBJ2-7; no definite D call. The V gene lost 6 bases and the J gene lost 3 bases, with 9 bases spanning the gap. There are 12 residues in the CDR3. The chain's CDR3 is CASSQWVYEQYF. CDR3 in DNA: TGTGCCAGCAGCCAATGGGTCTACGAGCAGTACTTC.

This chain's CDR3 is CASSQGDEQFF. In DNA form, the CDR3 reads TGTGCCAGCAGCCAAGGAGATGAGCAGTTCTTC. This chain joins TRBV14 and TRBJ2-1, with unresolved D. V was clipped by 1 base and J by 8 bases, with 3 bases between them. The V gene's germline CDR1 is SGHDN and CDR2 FVKESK. The CDR3 contains 11 residues.

This clonotype has ten or more counts. The V call is TRBV27, the J call TRBJ2-1, with TRBD2 identical over 8 bases. Looked up from germline, CDR1 is MNHEY and CDR2 is SMNVEV (reference sequence). This CDR3 spans 16 amino acids. V shed 1 base and J 6 bases; nucleotides not matched to a gene: 8. This chain's CDR3 is CASSLLVSGSRNEQFF. The CDR3 DNA is TGTGCCAGCAGTTTATTAGTCAGCGGGAGCCGCAATGAGCAGTTCTTC.

This clonotype was detected ten times or more. The rearrangement uses TRBV10-2 and TRBJ2-5, with 9 nucleotides matching TRBD1. This CDR3 has 16 amino acids. The V segment lost 3 bases and the J segment 10 bases; nucleotides outside the gene matches: 15. Germline V gene data show CDR1 as WSHSY and CDR2 as SAAADI. As DNA, the CDR3 is TGCGCCAGCAGTGAACCTCCCCGGGACAGGGTTTTTATCCAGTACTTC. Its protein product is CASSEPPRDRVFIQYF.

The genes are TRBV7-3 and TRBJ1-2; D uncertain. This CDR3 is 13 amino acids long. V gave up 0 bases and J gave up 1 base, with 3 bases separating them. The germline gives CDR1 SGHTA, CDR2 FQGTGA. CDR3 region: CASSLTNNYGYTF. In nucleotides, the CDR3 is TGTGCCAGCAGCTTAACAAATAACTATGGCTACACCTTC.

This clonotype was counted at least ten times. The V gene is TRBV28, the J gene TRBJ2-3, with D possibly TRBD1 on 6 matching bases. The CDR3 extends over 13 amino acids. Germline V gene sequence: CDR1 MDHEN, CDR2 SYDVKM. The V end lost 8 bases, the J end lost 3 bases, and 12 bases lay between the germline ends. CDR3 coding DNA: TGTGCCAGCCGAAACAGGGAGACAGATACGCAGTATTTT. Translation: CASRNRETDTQYF.